This entry features one T cell receptor beta chain sequence. What it recognizes is unknown. This CDR3 is built from 14 residues. Germline V gene data show CDR1 as SGHRS and CDR2 as YFSETQ. Trimming stripped 0 bases from V and 3 bases from J, with 7 bases between. This entry is derived from a study of PD-1 blockade in classical Hodgkin lymphoma. Time point noted: cycle 4 day 1 (C4D1), after more than five weeks of nivolumab. Following autologous stem cell transplantation, relapse occurred in every patient, and exposure to brentuximab vedotin varied. Assay: immunoSEQ multiplex PCR; the TCRdb copy retains only in-frame clones and omits some. The data hold tens of thousands of clones, with roughly nine tenths observed a single time. The study, taken as a whole, reports: Reports indicated that newly diagnosed patients had lower baseline TCR diversity than healthy donors did.

The rearrangement links TRBV5-1 to TRBJ2-1; weak D call: TRBD1 (6 bases). The receptor was derived from a human donor with classical Hodgkin lymphoma. Sequencing used peripheral blood mononuclear cells (PBMCs), obtained before the fourth cycle of nivolumab. CDR3 in amino acids: CASSLGTDYNEQFF. The CDR3 nucleotides are TGCGCCAGCAGCTTGGGGACAGACTACAATGAGCAGTTCTTC. Combining the CDR3 with reference TRBV5-1 and TRBJ2-1 gives the whole variable domain KAGVTQTPRYLIKTRGQQVTLSCSPISGHRSVSWYQQTPGQGLQFLFEYFSETQRNKGNFPGRFSGRQFSNSRSEMNVSTLELGDSALYLCASSLGTDYNEQFFGPGTRLTVL.